Sequencing of this T cell receptor (beta chain) was carried out in a study of cytomegalovirus exposure and HLA in healthy donors. The overall study: A prior analysis found 117 million unique TCR beta sequences from 170 million or so T cells.

Primers included in the PCR were 60 Vbeta and 13 Jbeta primers. TCRdb keeps only in-frame clones here, not all; method: immunoSEQ multiplex PCR. The table lists about 83,000 clones, more than 70% of them singletons, with around 3.9% in the top ten. There are 15 residues in the CDR3. Germline lookup yields CDR1 ENHRY and CDR2 SYGVKD. Trimming at V came to 0 bases and at J to 8 bases, leaving 7 bases not matched to a gene. About this clone itself: Its antigen remains unknown.

General observations from the study: Rare sequences made up most TCRs, while some public TCRs were found in many donors. When presence/absence was analysed, sequencing depth was taken to be roughly uniform across donors. A later analysis, which compared TCR beta chains of equal frequency, found the HLA-associated ones more clonally expanded.

The rearrangement uses TRBV10-3 and TRBJ1-2; TRBD1 matches at 9 bases. The source is a man in his fifties or sixties in good health and CMV-seronegative. Sequencing was performed on PBMCs. In DNA, the CDR3 is TGTGCCATCAGTGAGTCGTTACAGGGGGCCTCGGGCTACACCTTC. Its translation: CAISESLQGASGYTF.